One and the same sample provided the 16 T cell receptor beta chains below, sequenced in a study of cytomegalovirus exposure and HLA in healthy donors. The study ran its PCR with 60 Vbeta and 13 Jbeta primers. The table came from immunoSEQ multiplex PCR; TCRdb's copy has only in-frame clones and leaves some out. This table has 100,000 to 120,000 clones, about 80% appearing once. Source material: PBMCs. These receptors were taken from a man aged 30 to 39 in good health and CMV-seronegative.

Written as DNA, the CDR3 is TGTGCCAGCTCAGCAGCGAGGCAAGAGACCCAGTACTTC. Amino acids: CASSAARQETQYF. The chain joins TRBV27 to TRBJ2-5; D gene ambiguous. Germline lookup yields CDR1 MNHEY and CDR2 SMNVEV (reference sequence). V shed 8 bases and J shed 2 bases, with 12 bases lying between them. CDR3 length: 13 amino acids.

The chain carries TRBV7-2 and TRBJ2-7; 10 bases fit TRBD1. Germline lookup yields CDR1 SGHTA and CDR2 FQGNSA. Trimming cost V 5 bases and J 6 bases; bases outside gene matches: 10. The CDR3 extends over 15 amino acids. The CDR3 bases are TGTGCCAGCAGCCTTGACAGGGGGCAATCTGGCGAGCAGTACTTC. Protein sequence: CASSLDRGQSGEQYF.

The chain recombines TRBV6-4 with TRBJ2-1; TRBD1 matches at 7 bases. The CDR3 has 13 amino acids. J lost 5 bases, V lost 8 bases, and 6 bases had no gene match. The germline gives CDR1 MRHNA, CDR2 SNTAGT. CDR3: CASSRDSHNEQFF. DNA of the CDR3: TGTGCCAGCTCCAGGGACAGCCACAATGAGCAGTTCTTC.

The CDR3 reads CASSGTGQDEQYF. Written as DNA, the CDR3 is TGCGCCAGCTCCGGGACAGGGCAAGACGAGCAGTACTTC. The J gene is TRBJ2-7, the V gene TRBV5-1; 9 nucleotides agree with TRBD1. CDR3 length equals 13 residues. Germline CDR1 reads SGHRS; CDR2 reads YFSETQ. After removal of 7 bases from V and 5 bases from J, the junction contained 7 bases not matched to a gene.

V is TRBV14 and J is TRBJ2-7, with D perhaps matching TRBD2 (6 bases). This CDR3 contains 14 residues. The germline CDR1 and CDR2 sequences are SGHDN and FVKESK. Trimming removed 6 bases from V and 3 bases from J, with 15 bases in between. The CDR3 sequence is CASSLGPGDYEQYF. The CDR3 bases are TGTGCCAGCAGTCTGGGACCGGGGGACTACGAGCAGTACTTC. Full variable domain (missing parts from reference TRBV14 and TRBJ2-7): EAGVTQFPSHSVIEKGQTVTLRCDPISGHDNLYWYRRVMGKEIKFLLHFVKESKQDESGMPNNRFLAERTGGTYSTLKVQPAELEDSGVYFCASSLGPGDYEQYFGPGTRLTVT.

The chain employs TRBV5-1 and TRBJ2-2, with 13 bases aligning to TRBD2. V dropped 0 bases and J dropped 5; count of bases not matched to a gene: 1. Germline V CDR1 and CDR2: SGHRS, YFSETQ. The CDR3 loop spans 16 amino acids. This chain's CDR3 is CASSLGTSGGTGELFF. The CDR3 bases are TGCGCCAGCAGCTTGGGGACTAGCGGGGGAACCGGGGAGCTGTTTTTT.

J is TRBJ2-1 and V is TRBV28, with D possibly being TRBD2 (6 bases). This CDR3 comprises 15 residues. Trimming left V 3 bases short and J 5 bases short, with 14 bases between. Germline V lookup: CDR1 MDHEN, CDR2 SYDVKM. The CDR3 DNA reads TGTGCCAGCAGTTTCTCAGGAGGGCGAGACAATGAGCAGTTCTTC. Residues: CASSFSGGRDNEQFF.

This chain connects TRBV11-3 to TRBJ2-2; D is perhaps TRBD2 (5 bases). The germline V gene encodes CDR1 SGHNT and CDR2 YENEEA. V shed 3 bases and J shed 2 bases, with 13 bases lying between them. The CDR3 spans 16 residues. The CDR3 DNA is TGTGCCAGCAGCTTGTTGGCCGGGGAAAACACCGGGGAGCTGTTTTTT. This encodes CASSLLAGENTGELFF.

The genes are TRBV7-8 and TRBJ1-1; D is unresolved. Germline V lookup: CDR1 SGHVS, CDR2 FQNEAQ. The CDR3 is 13 residues long. The V and J ends lost 5 bases and 3 bases respectively, with 10 bases between them. The CDR3 sequence: CASSLRDYTEAFF. Written as DNA, the CDR3 is TGTGCCAGCAGCCTCCGGGATTACACTGAAGCTTTCTTT.

The genes are TRBV5-4 and TRBJ2-1; no reliable D call. The germline V gene has CDR1 SGHNT and CDR2 YYREEE (reference sequence). The CDR3 runs to 17 residues. With 4 bases removed from V and 0 bases from J, the gap between germline ends came to 17 bases. The CDR3 reads CASSPRVSLSSYNEQFF. CDR3 DNA: TGTGCCAGCAGCCCTCGGGTATCATTGAGCTCCTACAATGAGCAGTTCTTC.

The chain links TRBV6-6 to TRBJ2-7, with 9 positions matching TRBD1. Germline loops: CDR1 MNHNY, CDR2 SVGAGI (reference sequence). The CDR3 is made up of 14 amino acids. The V gene end was trimmed by 4 bases and the J gene end by 5 bases; junction bases not matched to a gene: 6. CDR3 nucleotides: TGTGCCAGCAGTTGGGGGACAGGGAGGAACGAGCAGTACTTC. Residues: CASSWGTGRNEQYF.

The chain is built from TRBV4-3 and TRBJ2-6; 12 nucleotides agree with TRBD1. This CDR3 region has 18 residues. The germline V gene has CDR1 LGHNA and CDR2 YSLEER. V dropped 5 bases and J dropped 2; count of bases not matched to a gene: 7. CDR3 protein: CASSDRDRGRAGANVLTF. DNA for the CDR3: TGCGCCAGCAGCGACCGGGACAGGGGGCGGGCTGGGGCCAACGTCCTGACTTTC.

This clone was found many times. The chain carries TRBV5-1 and TRBJ2-1, with TRBD1 identical over 8 bases. The CDR3 loop spans 15 amino acids. CDR1 is SGHRS, CDR2 YFSETQ, per germline. With 0 bases clipped from V and 9 bases from J, the junction kept 8 bases outside the gene matches. CDR3 sequence: CASSLGQGLFGEQFF. Written as DNA, the CDR3 is TGCGCCAGCAGCTTGGGACAGGGGTTGTTTGGTGAGCAGTTCTTC.

The chain carries TRBV4-3 and TRBJ2-7; 10 positions match TRBD1. From germline, CDR1 is LGHNA and CDR2 YSLEER. The V segment lost 4 bases and the J segment 2 bases; nucleotides outside the gene matches: 5. The CDR3 has 15 amino acids. The DNA of the CDR3 is TGCGCCAGCAGCCGAGGGACAGGGGATCCCTACGAGCAGTACTTC. It yields the protein CASSRGTGDPYEQYF.

This sequence joins TRBV27 and TRBJ2-7; D possibly corresponds to TRBD1 (5 bases). V was cut by 0 bases and J by 8 bases, with 17 bases left in between. CDR3 length: 15 amino acids. Germline V gene lookup returns CDR1 MNHEY and CDR2 SMNVEV (reference sequence). The CDR3 here is CASSLSKVGREKQYF. CDR3 DNA sequence: TGTGCCAGCAGTTTATCAAAGGTAGGCAGGGAAAAGCAGTACTTC.

This chain uses TRBV12-5 with TRBJ1-6; the D gene is possibly TRBD1 (5 bases). The V and J ends lost 6 bases and 4 bases respectively, with 13 bases between them. CDR1 is LGHNT, CDR2 FRNRAP, per germline. The CDR3 is 15 residues long. CDR3 sequence reads: CASGQGTGYNSPLHF. In DNA, the CDR3 is TGTGCTAGTGGGCAGGGTACAGGTTATAATTCACCCCTCCACTTT. The full variable domain, in which reference TRBV12-5 and TRBJ1-6 provide the parts outside the CDR3, is DARVTQTPRHKVTEMGQEVTMRCQPILGHNTVFWYRQTMMQGLELLAYFRNRAPLDDSGMPKDRFSAEMPDATLATLKIQPSEPRDSAVYFCASGQGTGYNSPLHFGNGTRLTVT.